Listed below are T cell receptor beta chains from one sample, sequenced in a study of blood T cell repertoires in COVID-19. Sequencing was performed with immunoSEQ multiplex PCR; in TCRdb, only in-frame clones are kept and a portion is missing. Here the sample spans around 260,000 clones, about four fifths being singletons. The source material was peripheral blood. Every receptor here comes from a person in their 70s with COVID-19, enrolled during active disease. Each CDR3 is given with its conserved first and last residue.

v_call | cdr3_aa
TRBV6-5 | CASSYYGLAYEQYF
TRBV10-2 | CASSESRGGPTDTQYF
TRBV11-2 | CASSDTAYGYTF
TRBV4-1 | CASSPTPGIDQETQYF
TRBV6-2/TRBV6-3 | CASSLHSGTGGMVYF
TRBV4-3 | CASSQDIGSGNEQFF
TRBV28 | CASSLAGGLYEQYF
TRBV18 | CASSPLRGTDTQYF
TRBV7-2 | CASSGPGSPLHF
TRBV2 | CATQGGIANTGELFF
TRBV27 | CASREYGQGRTDTQYF
TRBV20-1 | CSVRANTEAFF
TRBV27 | CASSLGIAGAHEQYF
TRBV4-3 | CASSLHTGNTEAFF
TRBV10-3 | CAISEYETVSTGELFF
TRBV9 | CASSVGLEQFF
TRBV9 | CASSVTGFDSPLHF
TRBV6-6 | CASSGPRDRGREKLFF
TRBV27 | CASSGSGYEQYF
TRBV5-3 | CARSPFERGGPDTQYF
TRBV15 | CATSRDRNTEAFF
TRBV30 | CAWSVLEGREVSDTQYF
TRBV5-1 | CASSSSAGVDTQYF
TRBV5-4 | CASSLAGLVYTF
TRBV11-2 | CASSLGLAGVATDTQYF
TRBV5-1 | CASSSTGTATNEKLFF
TRBV14 | CASRGQTGEKLFF
TRBV4-1 | CASSQDAAGGLPGARNEQFF
TRBV6-5 | CASLDSHSYEQYF
TRBV5-1 | CASSSGKGTGELFF
TRBV28 | CASSFSGQGSYGYTF
TRBV19 | CASSTTGGGELFF
TRBV24-1 | CATSDGGTGGLFF
TRBV5-1 | CASSLELADEQFF
TRBV6-6 | CASSSEGLEAGEQYF
TRBV7-9 | CASSFVTLAENTDTQYF
TRBV4-1 | CASSQEGTGGYEKLFF
TRBV4-2 | CASSQEIVVLTGELFF
TRBV19 | CASSEPQGLPGTGELFF
TRBV6-5 | CASSSVSEGRYEQYF
TRBV9 | CASSPNHNEQFF
TRBV12-3/TRBV12-4 | CASQRERNTEAFF
TRBV3-1/TRBV3-2 | CASSPGLLDSGNTIYF
TRBV12-3/TRBV12-4 | CASRQDSARQFF
TRBV19 | CASNRGTTNEKLFF
TRBV5-1 | CASSLEVAGSHQYF
TRBV4-1 | CASSQVGGWGADTQYF
TRBV5-5 | CASSDITTVTGELFF
TRBV2 | CASSEAGLGEQYF
TRBV19 | CASSITYNEQFF
TRBV6-2/TRBV6-3 | CASSTLAGGPGGF
TRBV19 | CASSISGELFF
TRBV19 | CASRRGGLADTDTQYF